Listed here are 11 T cell receptor beta chains from one sample, sequenced in a study of tissue T cells after allogeneic stem cell transplantation. The repertoire was sequenced with immunoSEQ multiplex PCR; TCRdb's copy has only in-frame clones and lacks some. Of 960 or so clones in the sample, 91% were seen once. The starting material was spleen tissue, obtained at autopsy. These receptors came from a male patient over 55 with steroid-refractory graft-versus-host disease after an allogeneic stem cell transplant. Among the T cells, some may be from the graft donor.

This clone has a single count. J is TRBJ2-7 and V is TRBV15; D is possibly TRBD2 (6 bases). This CDR3 contains 17 residues. V was shortened by 7 bases and J by 4 bases, with 26 bases between the two germline ends. Germline V gives CDR1 LNHNV, CDR2 YYDKDF (reference sequence). The CDR3 spells CATTPRGGEALWYEQYF. The CDR3 DNA follows: TGTGCCACCACCCCTCGGGGAGGAGAGGCCCTTTGGTACGAGCAGTACTTC.

This chain uses TRBV11-2 with TRBJ2-2; D unresolved. CDR1 is SGHAT, CDR2 FQNNGV, per germline. The CDR3 covers 12 residues. V lost 3 bases and J lost 7, with 6 bases in between. The CDR3 region is CASSFDRGELFF. The CDR3, as DNA: TGTGCCAGCAGCTTTGATCGCGGGGAGCTGTTTTTT. The full variable domain, with the rest looked up from reference TRBV11-2 and TRBJ2-2, is EAGVAQSPRYKIIEKRQSVAFWCNPISGHATLYWYQQILGQGPKLLIQFQNNGVVDDSQLPKDRFSAERLKGVDSTLKIQPAKLEDSAVYLCASSFDRGELFFGEGSRLTVL.

The chain employs TRBV21-1 and TRBJ2-1; no check of the table's D call, TRBD2, against the DNA was made. TRBV21-1 is a documented pseudogene. This CDR3 comprises 18 residues. In nucleotides, the CDR3 is TGTGCCAGCAGCATCCCTCCCACTTCCGGGGGGGGTTACAATGAGCAGTTCTTC. The encoded protein is CASSIPPTSGGGYNEQFF.

CDR3 sequence: CASSQESGQPQHF. For the CDR3, the DNA is TGTGCCAGCAGCCAAGAGTCGGGGCAGCCCCAGCATTTT. This chain connects TRBV4-2 to TRBJ1-5, with D uncertain. The CDR3 length is 13 residues. V lost 0 bases and J lost 7, with 7 bases in between. Germline V gives CDR1 LGHNA, CDR2 YNFKEQ.

The genes are TRBV18 and TRBJ2-1; D call uncertain. There are 14 residues in the CDR3. Germline assignment: CDR1 KGHSH and CDR2 LQKENI. Trimming removed 3 bases from V and 4 bases from J, with 10 bases in between. The CDR3 sequence: CASSPGTTYNEQFF. In DNA form, the CDR3 reads TGTGCCAGCTCACCTGGCACGACTTACAATGAGCAGTTCTTC.

The chain joins TRBV6-2 or TRBV6-3 to TRBJ1-2, with no clear D. V was shortened by 2 bases and J by 7 bases, with 14 bases between the two germline ends. The length of the CDR3 is 14 residues. The germline V gene encodes CDR1 MNHEY and CDR2 SVGEGT. DNA of the CDR3: TGTGCCAGCAGTTACGCAGTGGGCGGTTTTGGCTACACCTTC. Residues: CASSYAVGGFGYTF.

The chain joins TRBV4-2 to TRBJ2-2; 10 bases match TRBD1. The V segment lost 4 bases and the J segment 4 bases; nucleotides outside the gene matches: 6. CDR3 length: 16 residues. The germline CDR1 and CDR2 sequences are LGHNA and YNFKEQ. The CDR3 reads CASSPGTGVFTGELFF. CDR3 in DNA: TGTGCCAGCAGCCCGGGGACAGGGGTGTTCACCGGGGAGCTGTTTTTT.

This chain joins TRBV30 and TRBJ1-1; no clear D gene. Trimming left V 3 bases short and J 5 bases short, with 7 bases between. CDR3 length: 11 amino acids. Germline V gives CDR1 GTSNPN, CDR2 SVGIG (reference sequence). Written as DNA, the CDR3 is TGTGCCTGGAGCGGGTGGACTGAAGCTTTCTTT. The encoded protein is CAWSGWTEAFF.

The chain uses TRBV7-9 and TRBJ1-2; 8 bases match TRBD1. CDR1 is SEHNR and CDR2 is FQNEAQ in the germline V gene (reference sequence). J gave up 4 bases and V 5 bases, and 9 bases lay outside the gene matches. This CDR3 is 15 amino acids long. The CDR3 DNA reads as TGTGCCAGCAGCCCCTCAGGGGGCTCGGGCTATGGCTACACCTTC. Translating it yields CASSPSGGSGYGYTF.

The V gene is TRBV7-6, the J gene TRBJ2-7, with 8 nucleotides matching TRBD2. Germline values: CDR1 SGHVS, CDR2 FNYEAQ. The CDR3 is 15 residues long. J gave up 3 bases and V 5 bases, and 9 bases lay outside the gene matches. The CDR3: CASSLSGAGGYEQYF. The CDR3 DNA is TGTGCCAGCAGCCTCTCGGGGGCGGGGGGCTACGAGCAGTACTTC.

V and J are TRBV7-9 and TRBJ2-1, with 11 bases matching TRBD1. The V segment lost 2 bases and the J segment 5 bases; nucleotides outside the gene matches: 8. Germline CDR1 and CDR2: SEHNR and FQNEAQ (reference sequence). The CDR3 loop spans 17 amino acids. The CDR3 DNA reads TGTGCCAGCAGCTTATCCATGGACAGGGGGCAGGACAATGAGCAGTTCTTC. Amino acids: CASSLSMDRGQDNEQFF.